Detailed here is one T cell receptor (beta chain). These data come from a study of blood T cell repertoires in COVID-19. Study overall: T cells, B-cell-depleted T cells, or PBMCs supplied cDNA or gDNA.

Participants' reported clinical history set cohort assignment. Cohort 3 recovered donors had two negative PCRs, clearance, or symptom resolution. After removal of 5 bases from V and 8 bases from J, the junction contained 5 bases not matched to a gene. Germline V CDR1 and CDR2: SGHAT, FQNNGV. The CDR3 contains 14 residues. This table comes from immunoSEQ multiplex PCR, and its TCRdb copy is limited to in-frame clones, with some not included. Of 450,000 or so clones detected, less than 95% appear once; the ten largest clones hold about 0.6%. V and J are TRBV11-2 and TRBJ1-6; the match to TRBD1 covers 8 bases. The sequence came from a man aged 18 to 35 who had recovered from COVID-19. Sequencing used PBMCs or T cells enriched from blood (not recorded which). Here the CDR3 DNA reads TGTGCCAGCAGCCAACGGACAGGGTATTCACCCCTCCACTTT. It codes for CASSQRTGYSPLHF.